This T cell receptor (beta chain) was identified in a study of PD-L1 blockade in urothelial cancer. Across the study: In terms of prior chemotherapy, patients had received 0 to 3 regimens. Analysis of the blood was performed 3 weeks (second dose) and 6 weeks after treatment start. T cells numbered a median of about 150,000 in the blood samples.

Described time point: pretreatment peripheral blood. Repertoires were generated with immunoSEQ multiplex PCR, while TCRdb's copy carries only in-frame clones and drops some. The sample holds tens of thousands of clones, approximately 80% seen once. In germline, CDR1 is SNHLY, CDR2 FYNNEI. With 9 bases clipped from V and 4 bases from J, the junction kept 5 bases outside the gene matches. The CDR3 is 13 residues long. The source of this sequence is a man between 60 and 70 years old with urothelial cancer. This material consisted of PBMCs, taken around atezolizumab (anti-PD-L1) treatment. The rearrangement uses TRBV2 and TRBJ1-1, with 10 positions matching TRBD1. CDR3 in DNA: TGTGCCAGGAGGGACAGGGGTAGCACTGAAGCTTTCTTT. Encoded protein: CARRDRGSTEAFF.